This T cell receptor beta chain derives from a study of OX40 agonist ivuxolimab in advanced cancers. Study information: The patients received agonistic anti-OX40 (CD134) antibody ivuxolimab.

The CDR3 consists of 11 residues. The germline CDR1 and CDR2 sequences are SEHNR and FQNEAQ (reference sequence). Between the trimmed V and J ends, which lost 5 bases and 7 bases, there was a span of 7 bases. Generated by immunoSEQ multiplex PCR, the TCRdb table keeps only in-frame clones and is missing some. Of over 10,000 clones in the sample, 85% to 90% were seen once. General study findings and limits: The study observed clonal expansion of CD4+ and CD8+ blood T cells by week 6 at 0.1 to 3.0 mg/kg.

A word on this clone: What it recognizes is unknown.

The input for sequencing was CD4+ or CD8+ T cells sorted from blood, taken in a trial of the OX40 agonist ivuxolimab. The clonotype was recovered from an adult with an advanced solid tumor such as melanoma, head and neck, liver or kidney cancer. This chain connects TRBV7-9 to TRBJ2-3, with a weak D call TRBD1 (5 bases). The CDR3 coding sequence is TGTGCCAGCAGCGCGGACAATACGCAGTATTTT. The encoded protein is CASSADNTQYF.